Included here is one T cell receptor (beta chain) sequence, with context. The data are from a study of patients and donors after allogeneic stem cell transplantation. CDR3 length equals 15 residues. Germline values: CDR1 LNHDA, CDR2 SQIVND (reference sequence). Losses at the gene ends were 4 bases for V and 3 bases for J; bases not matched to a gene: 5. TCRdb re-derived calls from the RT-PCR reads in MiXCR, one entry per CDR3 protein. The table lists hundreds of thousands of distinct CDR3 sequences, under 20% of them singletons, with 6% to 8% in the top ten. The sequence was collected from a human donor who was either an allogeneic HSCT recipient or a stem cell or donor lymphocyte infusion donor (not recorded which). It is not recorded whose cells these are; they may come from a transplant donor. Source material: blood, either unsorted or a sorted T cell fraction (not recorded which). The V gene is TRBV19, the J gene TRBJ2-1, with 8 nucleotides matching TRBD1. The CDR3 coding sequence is TGTGCCAGTAGTACGGTGACAGGGGTCTACAATGAGCAGTTCTTC. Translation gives CASSTVTGVYNEQFF.